This TCR beta chain was captured in a study of blood T cell repertoires in COVID-19. In the study overall: Both acute and convalescent COVID-19 samples were obtained from the United States, Italy and Spain. Sources were T cells, B-cell-depleted T cells, or PBMCs; the material itself was cDNA or gDNA.

Generated by immunoSEQ multiplex PCR, the TCRdb table keeps only in-frame clones and is missing some. The data hold approximately 200,000 clones, with roughly 85% observed a single time. Germline V gene lookup returns CDR1 SGHRS and CDR2 YFSETQ. With 0 bases clipped from V and 3 bases from J, the junction kept 6 bases outside the gene matches. The CDR3 is 16 amino acids. In this sample, this clone turned up a few times. The sample taken for sequencing was peripheral blood. The origin of this receptor is a man aged 35-49 years with acute or convalescent COVID-19. The V and J genes are TRBV5-1 and TRBJ2-5; 9 bases align to TRBD2. CDR3 bases: TGCGCCAGCAGCTTGGGACGTTTAGCGGGGGAAGAGACCCAGTACTTC. Encoded protein: CASSLGRLAGEETQYF.